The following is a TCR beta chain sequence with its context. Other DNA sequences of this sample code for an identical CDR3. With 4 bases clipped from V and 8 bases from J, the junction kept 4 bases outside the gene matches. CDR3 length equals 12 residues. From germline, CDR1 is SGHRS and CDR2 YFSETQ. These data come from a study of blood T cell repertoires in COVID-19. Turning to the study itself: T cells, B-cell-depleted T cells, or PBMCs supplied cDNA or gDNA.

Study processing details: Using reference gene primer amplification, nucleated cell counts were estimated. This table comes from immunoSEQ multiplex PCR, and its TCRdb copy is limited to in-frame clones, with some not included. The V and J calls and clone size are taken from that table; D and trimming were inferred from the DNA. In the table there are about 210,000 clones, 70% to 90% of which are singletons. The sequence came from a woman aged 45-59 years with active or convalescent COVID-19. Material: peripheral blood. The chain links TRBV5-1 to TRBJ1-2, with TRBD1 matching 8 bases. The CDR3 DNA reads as TGCGCCAGCAGCCCCGGACAGGGAGGCTACACCTTC. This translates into CASSPGQGGYTF.